These 20 T cell receptor beta chains came from one sample sequenced in a study of spatial heterogeneity in lung cancer. Specified time point: sample taken at primary tumor resection. Frozen PBMC, nontumor lung or tumor provided whole RNA, which was sequenced unsorted. Via MiXCR, TCRdb re-called the 5' RACE reads, giving one row per CDR3 protein. The sample holds some 100,000 distinct CDR3 sequences, roughly 9.5% seen once. This material consisted of PBMCs, taken at surgery. The receptor source for this set is a male donor with early-stage non-small cell lung cancer.

This clonotype was seen many times. CDR3 in DNA: TGTGCCAGCAGTATCGGGCGGGGCCTTCAAGAGACCCAGTACTTC. This translates into CASSIGRGLQETQYF. This chain uses TRBV6-2 or TRBV6-3 with TRBJ2-5, with a possible D match to TRBD2 (6 bases). V lost 5 bases and J 2 bases, leaving 15 bases between the germline ends. CDR3 length: 15 amino acids. CDR1 is MNHEY and CDR2 is SVGEGT in the germline V gene.

This clonotype was counted between two and nine times. The chain recombines TRBV10-3 with TRBJ2-5; 7 bases are shared with TRBD1. The junction had 4 bases not matched to a gene; V was cut back by 10 bases and J by 2 bases. CDR1 ENHRY and CDR2 SYGVKD come from the germline V gene. This CDR3 is 12 amino acids long. The CDR3, as DNA: TGTGCCACCCAGGGACAGCAAGAGACCCAGTACTTC. It specifies CATQGQQETQYF.

Ten or more counts support this clonotype. The genes are TRBV10-3 and TRBJ2-6, with D perhaps TRBD1 (5 bases). Trimming removed 2 bases at V and 0 bases at J, with 14 bases between. This CDR3 comprises 18 residues. CDR1 ENHRY and CDR2 SYGVKD come from the germline V gene. The CDR3 coding sequence is TGTGCCATCAGTGAGGAGAGGACAAAGTACTCTGGGGCCAACGTCCTGACTTTC. Translated: CAISEERTKYSGANVLTF.

This clonotype has a count of ten or more. This sequence joins TRBV3-1 and TRBJ2-4; 8 bases line up with TRBD1. V shed 4 bases, J shed 1 base, and the junction held 0 bases outside the gene matches. CDR1 and CDR2 from the germline V gene are LGHDT and YNNKEL (reference sequence). The CDR3 is made up of 14 amino acids. The CDR3 reads CASSRTGAKNIQYF. Written as DNA, the CDR3 is TGTGCCAGCAGCCGGACAGGGGCCAAAAACATTCAGTACTTC.

In DNA, the CDR3 is TGTGCCAGCAGTCTCGGACAGCCCACAGATACGCAGTATTTT. This translates into CASSLGQPTDTQYF. V gene TRBV12-3 or TRBV12-4 combines with J gene TRBJ2-3, with D possibly being TRBD1 (6 bases). The CDR3 loop spans 14 amino acids. The germline V and J ends were trimmed by 5 bases and 2 bases, with 11 bases remaining between them.

This clonotype was recorded many times. The gene calls are TRBV6-5 and TRBJ2-7; D unclear. Germline V gives CDR1 MNHEY, CDR2 SVGAGI. V gave up 0 bases and J gave up 0 bases, with 6 bases separating them. This CDR3 has 14 amino acids. CDR3 nucleotide sequence: TGTGCCAGCAGTTACTCGATGGACTCCTACGAGCAGTACTTC. Its protein is CASSYSMDSYEQYF.

This clonotype showed up many times. DNA of the CDR3: TGTGCCAGCAGCGTGGGTCTAGAAGAGACCCAGTACTTC. This gives the protein CASSVGLEETQYF. V and J are TRBV9 and TRBJ2-5; D gene ambiguous. CDR3 size: 13 residues. V gave up 2 bases and J gave up 3 bases, with 8 bases separating them. Germline V gene sequence: CDR1 SGDLS, CDR2 YYNGEE.

Comments on this clonotype: This may stem from a read error, because a much larger clone lies one nucleotide away. The chain uses TRBV5-1 and TRBJ2-7; TRBD1 matches at 8 bases. This CDR3 has 14 residues. The V gene end was trimmed by 3 bases and the J gene end by 4 bases; junction bases not matched to a gene: 6. The germline V gene encodes CDR1 SGHRS and CDR2 YFSETQ. The CDR3 nucleotides read TGCGCCAGCAGCTCGGGACAGGCGATATACGAGCAGTACTTC. Encoded protein: CASSSGQAIYEQYF. Complete variable domain (other parts from reference TRBV5-1 and TRBJ2-7): KAGVTQTPRYLIKTRGQQVTLSCSPISGHRSVSWYQQTPGQGLQFLFEYFSETQRNKGNFPGRFSGRQFSNSRSEMNVSTLELGDSALYLCASSSGQAIYEQYFGPGTRLTVT.

This clonotype was seen only once. CDR3 protein: CSARAAGQPQHF. The CDR3 DNA sequence: TGCAGTGCTAGAGCGGCGGGTCAGCCCCAGCATTTT. The chain has TRBV20-1 and TRBJ1-5; D ambiguous. The CDR3 totals 12 residues. The V end was cut by 1 base, the J end by 6 bases, with 7 bases between. Germline V lookup: CDR1 DFQATT, CDR2 SNEGSKA (reference sequence).

The chain combines TRBV3-1 with TRBJ1-2; D unclear. The CDR3 extends over 12 amino acids. The germline CDR1 and CDR2 sequences are LGHDT and YNNKEL (reference sequence). V lost 1 base, J lost 8 bases, and 8 bases lay in between. CDR3 nucleotides: TGTGCCAGCAGCCAAGGGAACCGCGGCTACACCTTC. It specifies CASSQGNRGYTF.

This clonotype was seen a few times. This chain links TRBV4-3 with TRBJ2-3; D is possibly TRBD1 (5 bases). The V end lost 0 bases, the J end lost 4 bases, and 5 bases lay between the germline ends. Per germline, CDR1 LGHNA and CDR2 YSLEER. This CDR3 is 13 amino acids long. CDR3 coding DNA: TGCGCCAGCAGCCAAGAACAGGCAGATACGCAGTATTTT. Amino acid sequence: CASSQEQADTQYF.

This clonotype ranks as medium-sized. The chain couples TRBV4-3 to TRBJ2-7; 7 bases match TRBD1. This CDR3 spans 17 amino acids. Looked up from germline, CDR1 is LGHNA and CDR2 is YSLEER. V shed 0 bases, J shed 3 bases, and the junction held 11 bases outside the gene matches. In nucleotides, the CDR3 is TGCGCCAGCAGCCAAGATGATTCGGGACAGCCAATCTACGAGCAGTACTTC. Translation gives CASSQDDSGQPIYEQYF.

This sequence joins TRBV7-9 and TRBJ1-6; no clear D gene. The CDR3 spans 12 residues. The V and J ends lost 5 bases and 5 bases respectively, with 4 bases between them. CDR1 and CDR2 (germline): SEHNR, FQNEAQ (reference sequence). CDR3 residues: CASSLHNSPLHF. DNA of the CDR3: TGTGCCAGCAGCCTTCATAATTCACCCCTCCACTTT.

The chain combines TRBV28 with TRBJ2-5, with 10 bases matching TRBD2. Looked up from germline, CDR1 is MDHEN and CDR2 is SYDVKM. This CDR3 spans 13 amino acids. Trimming at V came to 8 bases and at J to 4 bases, leaving 4 bases not matched to a gene. For the CDR3, the DNA is TGTGCCAGCGACCTAGCGGGAGCAGAGACCCAGTACTTC. This gives the protein CASDLAGAETQYF.

This clonotype was detected ten times or more. The chain joins TRBV5-1 to TRBJ1-1; possible D gene TRBD1, 6 bases. This CDR3 has 14 amino acids. V shed 0 bases and J shed 6 bases, with 12 bases lying between them. Germline V gene data show CDR1 as SGHRS and CDR2 as YFSETQ. Here the CDR3 DNA reads TGCGCCAGCAGCTTGGTACGGGGGGCCTCTGAAGCTTTCTTT. Amino acid sequence: CASSLVRGASEAFF.

The rearrangement uses TRBV4-3 and TRBJ1-1; D remains ambiguous. V was pared by 1 base and J by 7 bases, with 7 bases between. Germline V gene sequence: CDR1 LGHNA, CDR2 YSLEER. The CDR3 length is 12 residues. CDR3 nucleotide sequence: TGCGCCAGCAGCCAAGGCGGATTTGAAGCTTTCTTT. It yields the protein CASSQGGFEAFF.

In its sample, this clonotype was seen many times. The chain joins TRBV20-1 to TRBJ2-3; 8 positions agree with TRBD1. Germline-derived CDR1 and CDR2 are DFQATT and SNEGSKA (reference sequence). The CDR3 contains 15 residues. CDR3 DNA: TGCAGCGGTCGGGACAGGCTCTCCCCCACAGATACGCAGTATTTT. Protein: CSGRDRLSPTDTQYF.

The rearrangement links TRBV12-3 or TRBV12-4 to TRBJ1-2; D remains unclear. CDR3 length: 14 amino acids. V shed 5 bases and J shed 4 bases, with 14 bases lying between them. The CDR3 sequence: CASSASGTAYGYTF. The CDR3 DNA is TGTGCCAGCAGTGCGTCCGGTACAGCCTATGGCTACACCTTC.

The chain uses TRBV5-1 and TRBJ2-1, with D uncertain. The CDR3 spans 14 residues. Germline CDR1 is SGHRS and CDR2 is YFSETQ. The V gene lost 5 bases and the J gene lost 7 bases, with 16 bases spanning the gap. The CDR3 sequence is CASRPTGSQNEQFF. CDR3 nucleotides: TGCGCCAGCAGACCAACCGGGTCACAGAATGAGCAGTTCTTC.

This clonotype was recorded at least ten times. This chain uses TRBV10-3 with TRBJ1-1; D ambiguous. V was trimmed by 9 bases and J by 4 bases, leaving 12 bases between them. From germline, CDR1 is ENHRY and CDR2 SYGVKD. The CDR3 sequence is 12 residues long. CDR3 nucleotide sequence: TGTGCCATTTCATCGTGGGGCACTGAAGCTTTCTTT. This encodes CAISSWGTEAFF.